The 2 T cell receptor beta chains listed next were all sequenced from one sample in a study of blood T cell repertoires in COVID-19. Method: immunoSEQ multiplex PCR; TCRdb's copy keeps in-frame clones and lacks some. The table includes 250,000 to 300,000 clones, more than 75% detected once. Sequencing was performed on PBMCs or T cells enriched from blood (not recorded which). Receptor source: a woman aged 55-70 years in a cohort exposed to, infected with or recovered from COVID-19 (not recorded which).

V gene TRBV28 combines with J gene TRBJ1-1; D is uncertain. V was clipped by 5 bases and J by 8 bases, with 9 bases between them. Germline CDR1 and CDR2: MDHEN and SYDVKM. This CDR3 spans 11 amino acids. This chain's CDR3 is CASSLRAEAFF. Written as DNA, the CDR3 is TGTGCCAGCAGTCTCCGAGCAGAAGCTTTCTTT.

V is TRBV19 and J is TRBJ2-3; a possible D gene is TRBD1 (6 bases). This CDR3 has 14 residues. V dropped 6 bases and J dropped 1 base, with 11 bases sitting between them. Germline CDR1 reads LNHDA; CDR2 reads SQIVND (reference sequence). The CDR3 sequence: CASRTGSGTDTQYF. CDR3 sequence (DNA): TGTGCCAGTAGAACAGGGAGTGGCACAGATACGCAGTATTTT.